This TCR beta chain was sequenced in a study of T cells in Graves' hyperthyroidism and ophthalmopathy. Findings and limits, study-wide: Ophthalmopathy and stable hyperthyroidism were told apart by a 13 V-J model.

This clonotype was recorded at least ten times. Its antigen is unidentified. Amplification of TCR beta CDR3 regions used RNA as the template. The study used the HTBI primer set for a first-round RT-PCR of the TCR CDR3. TCRdb re-called the multiplex PCR reads through MiXCR, storing one row per CDR3 protein. The table records 750,000 to 900,000 distinct CDR3 sequences, 38% of them present only once. The V gene end was trimmed by 2 bases and the J gene end by 0 bases; junction bases not matched to a gene: 3. The CDR3 loop spans 15 amino acids. Germline CDR1 is SGHVS and CDR2 is FQNEAQ. This rearrangement joins TRBV7-8 to TRBJ1-1, with 7 bases that match TRBD1. The sequence was obtained from a man aged 18-30 years with Graves' hyperthyroidism. The sample taken for sequencing was blood. CDR3 in amino acids: CASSLLTGMNTEAFF. For the CDR3, the DNA is TGTGCCAGCAGCTTATTGACAGGGATGAACACTGAAGCTTTCTTT.